The 12 T cell receptor beta chains below come from one sample, sequenced in a study of control samples from healthy donors and cancer patients. The data were produced by immunoSEQ multiplex PCR, yet TCRdb's version contains in-frame clones alone and is incomplete. The sample has about 49,000 clones, roughly 85% seen once. Source material: PBMCs. These receptors originate from a woman aged 45-65 years with lung cancer.

This chain links TRBV18 with TRBJ1-6; no firm D call. In germline, CDR1 is KGHSH, CDR2 LQKENI. This CDR3 comprises 16 residues. V lost 2 bases to trimming and J lost 5 bases, with 13 bases between them. The CDR3, as DNA: TGTGCCAGCTCACCAATTGAACGGAAAAATAATTCACCCCTCCACTTT. Residues: CASSPIERKNNSPLHF.

This clone was recorded once. V is TRBV11-2 and J is TRBJ1-3; D is ambiguous. V shed 4 bases and J shed 1 base, with 8 bases lying between them. Germline V gives CDR1 SGHAT, CDR2 FQNNGV. The CDR3 loop spans 14 amino acids. CDR3 DNA sequence: TGTGCCAGCAGCTCCGGCGGGTCTGGAAACACCATATATTTT. Protein sequence: CASSSGGSGNTIYF.

This clone has more than one count but fewer than ten. This specimen includes other DNA sequences encoding the same CDR3. The chain joins TRBV7-9 to TRBJ2-7; the match to TRBD1 covers 9 bases. The CDR3 totals 14 residues. Trimming removed 5 bases from V and 4 bases from J; junction bases left unmatched: 6. From germline, CDR1 is SEHNR and CDR2 FQNEAQ (reference sequence). The CDR3 loop reads CASSPTGGTYEQYF. CDR3 sequence (DNA): TGTGCCAGCAGCCCGACAGGGGGGACGTACGAGCAGTACTTC.

The chain has TRBV7-2 and TRBJ2-1, with TRBD1 matching 7 bases. J gave up 15 bases and V 5 bases, and 19 bases lay outside the gene matches. The CDR3 has 15 residues. Germline CDR1 and CDR2: SGHTA and FQGNSA. The CDR3 DNA reads as TGTGCCAGCAGCGCACCCACCGGACCGGGACAGCGACCGTTCTTC. This sequence encodes CASSAPTGPGQRPFF.

This chain uses TRBV6-6 with TRBJ1-1; TRBD1 agrees at 9 bases. The junction had 10 bases not matched to a gene; V was cut back by 4 bases and J by 10 bases. The V gene's germline CDR1 is MNHNY and CDR2 SVGAGI (reference sequence). This CDR3 has 14 residues. CDR3 bases: TGTGCCAGCAGTTCGGGACAGGGCTTTCTTGGAGCTTTCTTT. Encoded protein: CASSSGQGFLGAFF.

In this sample, this clone turned up a few times. V and J are TRBV27 and TRBJ1-5, with D perhaps TRBD1 (5 bases). The V end lost 5 bases, the J end lost 6 bases, and 14 bases lay between the germline ends. CDR1 and CDR2 (germline): MNHEY, SMNVEV (reference sequence). CDR3 length: 14 residues. This chain's CDR3 is CASSPLGGSQPQHF. The CDR3 DNA follows: TGTGCCAGCAGTCCCTTGGGGGGAAGTCAGCCCCAGCATTTT.

The V and J genes are TRBV4-2 and TRBJ2-3, with 13 bases that match TRBD2. Per germline, CDR1 LGHNA and CDR2 YNFKEQ. Trimming removed 4 bases from V and 1 base from J; junction bases left unmatched: 11. The CDR3 consists of 19 residues. CDR3 nucleotide sequence: TGTGCCAGCAGCCTAACTAGCGGGGGGGCAATAAGGGGCACAGATACGCAGTATTTT. It yields the protein CASSLTSGGAIRGTDTQYF.

The CDR3 sequence is CAISPSTDSYEQYF. CDR3 DNA: TGTGCCATCAGTCCTTCGACGGACTCCTACGAGCAGTACTTC. The rearrangement uses TRBV10-3 and TRBJ2-7, with D unclear. The V end lost 5 bases, the J end lost 0 bases, and 11 bases lay between the germline ends. Germline CDR1 ENHRY, CDR2 SYGVKD. This CDR3 region has 14 residues.

This rearrangement joins TRBV24-1 to TRBJ2-5; D is perhaps TRBD1 (6 bases). Trimming stripped 2 bases from V and 7 bases from J, with 13 bases between. Germline loops: CDR1 KGHDR, CDR2 SFDVKD. The CDR3 length is 14 residues. This CDR3 is CATSDSRTVGTQYF. Here the CDR3 DNA reads TGTGCCACCAGTGATTCAAGGACAGTTGGGACCCAGTACTTC.

The chain carries TRBV7-9 and TRBJ1-2, with D possibly matching TRBD1 (6 bases). The CDR3 consists of 15 residues. Germline V lookup: CDR1 SEHNR, CDR2 FQNEAQ (reference sequence). The V and J ends lost 5 bases and 4 bases respectively, with 17 bases between them. CDR3 sequence (DNA): TGTGCCAGCAGCCCCCGGGGGGGGGCGAGCTATGGCTACACCTTC. Translated, it gives CASSPRGGASYGYTF.

The chain combines TRBV6-5 with TRBJ2-2; D is ambiguous. Germline V gene sequence: CDR1 MNHEY, CDR2 SVGAGI. Trimming shortened V by 7 bases and J by 0 bases, and 12 bases separated the two germline ends. There are 15 residues in the CDR3. CDR3 coding DNA: TGTGCCAGCATTCTAGGACGGCCGAACACCGGGGAGCTGTTTTTT. This translates into CASILGRPNTGELFF.

The V and J genes are TRBV7-2 and TRBJ2-3; weak D call: TRBD2 (7 bases). Trimming pared 4 bases from V and 0 bases from J, leaving 14 bases between. The CDR3 runs 16 residues. The V gene's germline CDR1 is SGHTA and CDR2 FQGNSA. This chain's CDR3 is CASSSGGALSTDTQYF. CDR3 sequence (DNA): TGTGCCAGCAGCTCTGGGGGGGCGCTGAGCACAGATACGCAGTATTTT.